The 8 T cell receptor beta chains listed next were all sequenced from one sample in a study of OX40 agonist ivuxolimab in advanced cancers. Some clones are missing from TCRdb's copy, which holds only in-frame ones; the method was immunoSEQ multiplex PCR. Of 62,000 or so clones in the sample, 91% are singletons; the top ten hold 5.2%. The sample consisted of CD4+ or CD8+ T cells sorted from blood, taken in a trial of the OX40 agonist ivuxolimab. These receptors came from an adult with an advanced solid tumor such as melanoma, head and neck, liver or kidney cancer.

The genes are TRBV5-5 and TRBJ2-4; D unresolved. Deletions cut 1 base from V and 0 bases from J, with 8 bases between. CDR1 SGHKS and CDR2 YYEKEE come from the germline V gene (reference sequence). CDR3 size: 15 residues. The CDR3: CASSLSGLAKNIQYF. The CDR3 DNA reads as TGTGCCAGCAGCTTGTCTGGCCTAGCCAAAAACATTCAGTACTTC.

CDR3 region: CAITVQGSAEAFF. The CDR3 DNA reads as TGTGCCATTACCGTACAGGGGTCCGCTGAAGCTTTCTTT. This chain connects TRBV28 to TRBJ1-1, with 7 bases identical to TRBD1. This CDR3 spans 13 amino acids. Trimming at V came to 10 bases and at J to 6 bases, leaving 11 bases not matched to a gene. Germline CDR1 is MDHEN and CDR2 is SYDVKM. Full variable domain (rest looked up from reference TRBV28 and TRBJ1-1): DVKVTQSSRYLVKRTGEKVFLECVQDMDHENMFWYRQDPGLGLRLIYFSYDVKMKEKGDIPEGYSVSREKKERFSLILESASTNQTSMYLCAITVQGSAEAFFGQGTRLTVV.

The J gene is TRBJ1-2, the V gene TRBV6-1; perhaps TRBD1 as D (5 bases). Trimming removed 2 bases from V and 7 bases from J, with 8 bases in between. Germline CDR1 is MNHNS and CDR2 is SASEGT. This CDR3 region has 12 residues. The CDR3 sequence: CASSETGAGYTF. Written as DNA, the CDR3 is TGTGCCAGCAGTGAAACTGGGGCTGGCTACACCTTC.

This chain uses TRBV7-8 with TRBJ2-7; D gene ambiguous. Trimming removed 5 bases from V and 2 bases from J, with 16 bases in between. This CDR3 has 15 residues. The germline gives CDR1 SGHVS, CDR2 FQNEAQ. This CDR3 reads CASSLTRTETYEQYF. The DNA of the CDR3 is TGTGCCAGCAGCCTAACCAGGACGGAGACCTACGAGCAGTACTTC.

The CDR3 reads CASSVGGRSTGELFF. The DNA of the CDR3 is TGTGCCAGCAGCGTAGGAGGCAGGTCCACCGGGGAGCTGTTTTTT. The chain joins TRBV9 to TRBJ2-2, with no clear D. Germline CDR1 and CDR2: SGDLS and YYNGEE. The V end lost 0 bases, the J end lost 4 bases, and 10 bases lay between the germline ends. CDR3 length: 15 residues.

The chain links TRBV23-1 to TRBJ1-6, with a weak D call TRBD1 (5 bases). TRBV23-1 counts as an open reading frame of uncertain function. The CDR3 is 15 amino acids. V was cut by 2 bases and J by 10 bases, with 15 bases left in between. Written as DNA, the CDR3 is TGCGCCAGCAGTCAAATCCAGGGAGATCAATCACCCCTCCACTTT. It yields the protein CASSQIQGDQSPLHF.

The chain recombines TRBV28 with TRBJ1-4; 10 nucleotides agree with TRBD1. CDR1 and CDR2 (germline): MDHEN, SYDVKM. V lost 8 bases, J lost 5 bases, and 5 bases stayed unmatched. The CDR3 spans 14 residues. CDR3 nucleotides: TGTGCCAGCGCCACGGGACAGGGGAATGAAAAACTGTTTTTT. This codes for CASATGQGNEKLFF.

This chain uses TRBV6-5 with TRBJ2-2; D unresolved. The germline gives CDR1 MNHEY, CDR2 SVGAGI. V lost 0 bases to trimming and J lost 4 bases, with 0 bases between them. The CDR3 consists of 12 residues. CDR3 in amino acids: CASSYSTGELFF. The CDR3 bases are TGTGCCAGCAGTTACTCCACCGGGGAGCTGTTTTTT.